This T cell receptor beta chain comes out of a study of cytomegalovirus exposure and HLA in healthy donors. The table lists this clone with a few counts. Nominally healthy donors were sampled, though unrecorded immune exposures were likely. Per germline, CDR1 SGHRS and CDR2 YFSETQ. This CDR3 is built from 15 residues. V was pared by 1 base and J by 3 bases, with 10 bases between. It was with 60 Vbeta and 13 Jbeta primers that the PCR ran. Repertoires were generated with immunoSEQ multiplex PCR, while TCRdb's copy carries only in-frame clones and drops some. The table has 100,000 to 150,000 clones, around 80% seen once.

Material for sequencing was PBMCs. This chain links TRBV5-1 with TRBJ1-4; D not resolved. The sequence was collected from a man aged 50 to 59 in good health and CMV-seronegative. The chain's CDR3 is CASSLMRAANEKLFF. The CDR3 DNA is TGCGCCAGCAGCTTGATGCGGGCAGCTAATGAAAAACTGTTTTTT.